This TCR beta chain derives from a study of T cells in Graves' hyperthyroidism and ophthalmopathy. The CDR3 has 14 amino acids. The germline gives CDR1 SEHNR, CDR2 FQNEAQ (reference sequence). The V and J ends lost 3 bases and 5 bases respectively, with 10 bases between them. For this clonotype: What it binds is not known.

RNA transcripts yielded amplified TCR beta CDR3 regions. Researchers ran a first-round RT-PCR on the TCR CDR3 using the HTBI primer set. TCRdb called the multiplex PCR reads again in MiXCR, with one record for every CDR3 protein. The sample has some 600,000 distinct CDR3 sequences, around 45% seen once; the top ten hold 8% to 8.5%. Notes on the study in general: Most thyroid clonotypes that were expanded above 0.001 also turned up in blood.

V and J are TRBV7-9 and TRBJ1-4; D is unclear. The sequence was collected from a woman in her late teens or twenties with Graves' hyperthyroidism. The material sequenced was peripheral blood or thyroid tissue (not recorded which). The CDR3 protein is CASSFPGVNEKLFF. DNA of the CDR3: TGTGCCAGCAGCTTTCCAGGAGTCAATGAAAAACTGTTTTTT.